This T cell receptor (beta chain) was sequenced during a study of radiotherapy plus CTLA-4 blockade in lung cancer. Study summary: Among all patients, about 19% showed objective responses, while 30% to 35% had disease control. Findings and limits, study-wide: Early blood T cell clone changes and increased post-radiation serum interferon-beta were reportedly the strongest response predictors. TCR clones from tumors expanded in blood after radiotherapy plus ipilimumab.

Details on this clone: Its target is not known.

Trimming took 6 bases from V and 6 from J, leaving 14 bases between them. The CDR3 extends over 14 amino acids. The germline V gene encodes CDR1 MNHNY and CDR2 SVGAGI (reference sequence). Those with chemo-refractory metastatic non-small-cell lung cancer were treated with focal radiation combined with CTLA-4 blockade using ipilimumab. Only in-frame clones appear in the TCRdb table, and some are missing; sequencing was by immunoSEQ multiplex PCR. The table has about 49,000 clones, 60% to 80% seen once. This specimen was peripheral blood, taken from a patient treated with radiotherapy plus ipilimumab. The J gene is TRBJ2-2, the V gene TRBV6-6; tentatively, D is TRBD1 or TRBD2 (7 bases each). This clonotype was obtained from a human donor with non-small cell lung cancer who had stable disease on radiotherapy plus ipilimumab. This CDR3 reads CASRSGTESGELFF. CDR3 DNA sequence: TGTGCCAGCAGGAGCGGGACAGAGTCCGGGGAGCTGTTTTTT.